Detailed here is one T cell receptor beta chain. Its antigen is currently not known. Per-base quality was not reported, and no clone a single base away is much larger than it. At diagnosis, peripheral blood, uninvolved tumor-adjacent lung and tumor were collected and were preserved as a mix of fresh-frozen and FFPE material. For TCR repertoire profiling, the blood samples were analyzed as peripheral blood mononuclear cells. The data derive from a study of T cells in localized non-small cell lung cancer (dated by TCRdb to the early 2020s). A note on the overall study: Comparing tumors with uninvolved tumor-adjacent lungs, the study looked at the T cell repertoires of approximately 250 patients with early-stage NSCLC. All 236 NSCLC patients in the cohort were treatment-naive and had localized lung tumors that were resected. NSCLC patients had a mean age of roughly 66 years, and 129 were male and 85 to 110 female. Overall study outcomes, separate from this receptor: Because the study design was exploratory, TCR variables were selected using unadjusted p-values without false-discovery rate correction. Higher T cell density in blood was associated with longer overall survival, whereas higher clonality in adjacent lung was associated with shorter survival. The highest T cell clonality was observed in uninvolved tumor-adjacent lung, where clonality exceeded that of tumor, suggesting that antigenic responses were more focused in uninvolved tumor-adjacent lung. Multi-region tumor sequencing was not performed, so intratumor heterogeneity could not be excluded. Of the top 100 tumor clones, a median of around 57 were detected in paired uninvolved adjacent lung; approximately 30 were also among that lung's top 100.

TCR beta CDR3 regions were sequenced from DNA using the immunoSEQ Assay. The original pipeline was this. T cell density was computed as TCR beta template counts normalized to usable DNA estimated by amplifying housekeeping genes. Richness was estimated with the preseqR package, extrapolating to 400,000 templates for PBMC samples and 120,000 templates for tissue samples. Clonality was taken to be one minus Pielou's evenness. Tissue-enriched TCRs were identified through differential abundance testing performed on productive amino-acid clonotypes, with a minimum total count of 5 and an alpha of 0.1. The Jaccard Index and the Morisita Overlap Index were used to measure how much the repertoires overlapped between compartments. GLIPH grouped TCR beta CDR3s together with public tetramer-defined viral CDR3s, and a viral motif had to include at least three viral sequences and show V-gene enrichment. The clones in this table, taken by TCRdb from immuneACCESS, are in-frame only. Not every clone is retained; where verified, under half of the shortfall comes from an unresolved V gene, and the cause of the rest is unknown. That table is the source of V, J and clone size, and D and trimming were worked out from the DNA. The sample data list just over 20,000 clones, and about 83% of these were observed just once. The ten largest clones add up to 15% of the sample.

The germline V gene (reference sequence) specifies LNHDA as CDR1 and SQIVND as CDR2. V loses 6 bases, J loses 0 bases, and the germline ends lie 8 bases apart. The CDR3 goes from the cysteine to the phenylalanine over 13 residues. The sequence is cut down to CDR3 DNA, 39 bases in frame from base 1. The rearranged chain carries TRBV19 and TRBJ1-1; the D gene identity is not certain. The origin of this receptor is a woman between 35 and 75 years old with stage II squamous cell lung carcinoma. This specimen consisted of PBMCs, obtained before any cancer treatment. The DNA reads as follows: TGTGCCAGTAGGTTTCTGATGAACACTGAAGCTTTCTTT. This is translated as CASRFLMNTEAFF.